This entry is about one T cell receptor (beta chain). The target antigen is unknown. The data stem from a study of T cells expressing NK-cell markers. Across the study: Each TCR beta repertoire originated in sorted T cells that were CD3+CD56+NKG2C+, CD3+CD56+NKG2C- or CD3+CD56-NKG2C+. The authors sequenced eight donors, of whom seven were HCMV-seropositive and one was seronegative.

Using the 5' RACE reads, TCRdb records one entry per CDR3 protein without DNA. The repertoire table contains 400,000 to 500,000 distinct CDR3 sequences. The study's findings and limits: In a group of several donors, dominant NKG2C+ clonotypes represented roughly 1.0-7.0% of CD8+ T cells. Similarly, these clonotypes led the CD3+CD56-NKG2C+ fraction as well in a handful of donors.

CDR3 length: 15 amino acids. CDR1 and CDR2 (germline): SGDLS, YYNGEE. This chain links TRBV9 with TRBJ2-5; TCRdb's D gene call, TRBD2, goes unchecked for lack of DNA. The receptor was isolated from a woman aged 18-70 years in good health. The sample was blood T cells: a sorted CD56 or NKG2C T cell subset, CD4+ or CD8+ T cells, or bulk PBMC T cells (not recorded which). The CDR3: CASSPMGLRKETQYF.